The rows below give T cell receptor beta chains drawn from one sample of a study of blood T cell repertoires in COVID-19. The protocol was immunoSEQ multiplex PCR, while the TCRdb copy is restricted to in-frame clones and leaves out a portion. The sample gives over 50,000 clones, about 90% of which show up once; 3% to 3.5% is in the top ten. The sequenced material came from peripheral blood. These receptors all come from a human donor in a cohort sampled during active COVID-19. CDR3s include the opening cysteine and the closing phenylalanine or tryptophan. Fields, in order: J gene, CDR3 length, V gene, CDR3 protein.

>TRBJ2-7|16|TRBV18
CASSPLRQGSSYEQYF
>TRBJ1-5|15|TRBV18
CASSPEGGPGQPQHF
>TRBJ2-5|19|TRBV28
CASSSLLGAGQGIQETQYF
>TRBJ2-5|15|TRBV4-1
CASSQDGREGETQYF
>TRBJ2-5|13|TRBV18
CASSPDRKETQYF
>TRBJ2-5|15|TRBV7-2
CASRDNGLASETQYF
>TRBJ2-2|18|TRBV7-9
CASSYTTGQRTSVRELFF
>TRBJ1-5|16|TRBV19
CASSAGTGGFGQPQHF
>TRBJ1-1|15|TRBV11-1
CASSLARDRETEAFF
>TRBJ1-2|13|TRBV12-3/TRBV12-4
CASSLPQNYGYTF
>TRBJ2-1|13|TRBV19
CASSPTSRNEQFF
>TRBJ1-2|14|TRBV5-6
CASSTRQQIYGYTF
>TRBJ2-7|17|TRBV4-2
CASSQDTGTSVSYEQYF
>TRBJ2-2|17|TRBV7-2
CASSLAPSGRNTGELFF
>TRBJ2-1|13|TRBV5-6
CASSLTGYKEQFF
>TRBJ1-2|15|TRBV15
CATSRDRGLYYGYTF
>TRBJ2-3|13|TRBV6-5
CASSYNGADTQYF
>TRBJ1-2|14|TRBV5-5
CASTGTDRDYGYTF
>TRBJ2-2|14|TRBV11-3
CASKLAANTGELFF
>TRBJ1-5|13|TRBV19
CASQDRHNQPQHF
>TRBJ1-4|14|TRBV7-2
CASSFLATNEKLFF
>TRBJ2-7|13|TRBV27
CASSRERGREQYF
>TRBJ1-6|16|TRBV9
CASSVGESSYNSPLHF
>TRBJ1-2|13|TRBV7-2
CASSAGQGGGYTF
>TRBJ2-2|15|TRBV7-2
CASSLPVGGTGELFF
>TRBJ1-4|16|TRBV18
CASSPLGQGGGEKLFF
>TRBJ2-4|19|TRBV15
CATSRDPKTSTVAKNIQYF
>TRBJ2-7|19|TRBV7-6
CASSYRTSGRAGVAYEQYF
>TRBJ1-1|16|TRBV5-8
CASSPGQPFMNTEAFF
>TRBJ1-2|12|TRBV6-6
CAGRGEGYGYTF
>TRBJ2-5|14|TRBV5-4
CASSAGASQETQYF
>TRBJ2-5|14|TRBV4-3
CASSQDSSRETQYF
>TRBJ2-1|16|TRBV6-1
CASSAQAGGPYNEQFF
>TRBJ1-4|15|TRBV2
CASRPDRGLNEKLFF
>TRBJ1-4|16|TRBV5-1
CASSLNVAATNEKLFF
>TRBJ2-7|14|TRBV18
CASSSGTGDYEQYF
>TRBJ1-4|13|TRBV5-6
CASGDRNVEKLFF
>TRBJ2-3|12|TRBV2
CASRREADTQYF
>TRBJ2-7|16|TRBV18
CASSPQQGLHPYEQYF
>TRBJ2-7|14|TRBV5-1
CASSLNGRLDEQYF
>TRBJ1-4|14|TRBV19
CASREHSTNEKLFF